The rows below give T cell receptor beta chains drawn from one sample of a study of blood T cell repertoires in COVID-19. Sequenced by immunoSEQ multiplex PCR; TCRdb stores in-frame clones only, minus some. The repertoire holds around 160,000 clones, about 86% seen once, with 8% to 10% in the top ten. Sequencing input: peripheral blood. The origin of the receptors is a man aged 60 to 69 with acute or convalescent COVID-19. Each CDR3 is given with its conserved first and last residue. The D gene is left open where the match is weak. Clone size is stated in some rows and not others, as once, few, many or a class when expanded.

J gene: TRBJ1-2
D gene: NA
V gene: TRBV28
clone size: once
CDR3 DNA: TGTGCCAGCAGTTTAAGACAGCCAAGCCCCTATGGCTACACCTTC
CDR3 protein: CASSLRQPSPYGYTF

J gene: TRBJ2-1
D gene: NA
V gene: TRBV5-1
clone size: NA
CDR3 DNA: TGCGCCAGCAGCTTGGAACAGGTCGGGGGTGAGCAGTTCTTC
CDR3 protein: CASSLEQVGGEQFF

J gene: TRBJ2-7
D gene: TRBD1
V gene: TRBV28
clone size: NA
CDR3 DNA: TGTGCCAGCAGTTTAATGGGGACAGCATCCTACGAGCAGTACTTC
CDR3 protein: CASSLMGTASYEQYF

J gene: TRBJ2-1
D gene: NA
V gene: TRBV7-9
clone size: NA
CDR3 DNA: TGTGCCAGCAGCGGGGGCCTGGGCTTCTACAATGAGCAGTTCTTC
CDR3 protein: CASSGGLGFYNEQFF

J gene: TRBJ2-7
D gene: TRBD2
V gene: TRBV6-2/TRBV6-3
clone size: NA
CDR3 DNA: TGTGCCAGCAGTTACCCCGGGACTAGCGGCGAGCAGTACTTC
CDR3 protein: CASSYPGTSGEQYF

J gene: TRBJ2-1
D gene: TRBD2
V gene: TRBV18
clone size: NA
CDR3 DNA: TGTGCCAGCTCTGTGATAGCGGGAGGGTCCTACAATGAGCAGTTCTTC
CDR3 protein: CASSVIAGGSYNEQFF

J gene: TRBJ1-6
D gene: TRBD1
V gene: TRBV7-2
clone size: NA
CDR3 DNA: TGTGCCAGCAGCTCTACCATGGGGGACAGGAATCTTTCACCCCTCCACTTT
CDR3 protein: CASSSTMGDRNLSPLHF

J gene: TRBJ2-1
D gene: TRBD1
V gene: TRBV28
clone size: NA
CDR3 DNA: TGTGCCAGCAGCCAAGGTGGTGGGACAGGGGTTCGGAATGAGCAGTTCTTC
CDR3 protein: CASSQGGGTGVRNEQFF

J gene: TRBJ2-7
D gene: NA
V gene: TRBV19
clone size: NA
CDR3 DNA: TGTGCCAGTAGTATAGGTGGAGAAACCTACGAGCAGTACTTC
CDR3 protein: CASSIGGETYEQYF

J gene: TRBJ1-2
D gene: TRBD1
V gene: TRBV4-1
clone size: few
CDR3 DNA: TGCGCCAGCAGCGAGACAGGGAATAACTATGGCTACACCTTC
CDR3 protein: CASSETGNNYGYTF

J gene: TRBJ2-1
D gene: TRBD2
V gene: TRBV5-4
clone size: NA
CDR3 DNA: TGTGCCAGCAGCTTGGGGGCGGGAGGGCCTTACCCCTCCTACAATGAGCAGTTCTTC
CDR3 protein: CASSLGAGGPYPSYNEQFF

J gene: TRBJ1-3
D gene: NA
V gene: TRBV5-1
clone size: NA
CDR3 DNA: TGCGCCAGCAGCCCCAATCCGGGGAGCTCTGGAAACACCATATATTTT
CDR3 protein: CASSPNPGSSGNTIYF

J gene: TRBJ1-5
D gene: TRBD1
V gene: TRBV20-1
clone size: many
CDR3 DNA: TGCAGTGCTAGTAGACAGGGGGTAGGGCAGCCCCAGCATTTT
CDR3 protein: CSASRQGVGQPQHF

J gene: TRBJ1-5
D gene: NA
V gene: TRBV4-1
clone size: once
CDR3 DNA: TGCGCCAGCAGCCAAGCGTCGTGGGGGGAGAATCAGCCCCAGCATTTT
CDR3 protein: CASSQASWGENQPQHF

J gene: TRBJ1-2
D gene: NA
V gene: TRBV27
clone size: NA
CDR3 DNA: TGTGCCAGCAGTGTGCAGGGTCGGGCTGGCTACACCTTC
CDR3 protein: CASSVQGRAGYTF

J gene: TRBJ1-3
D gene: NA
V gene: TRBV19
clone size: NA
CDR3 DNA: TGTGCCAGTAGTTACGCGTCTGGAAACACCATATATTTT
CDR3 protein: CASSYASGNTIYF